This TCR beta chain was observed in a study of blood T cell repertoires in COVID-19. About the study: Sites across the United States, Italy and Spain contributed samples from acute and convalescent COVID-19. The cDNA or gDNA used as material had been derived from T cells, B-cell-depleted T cells, or PBMCs.

In germline, CDR1 is LNHDA, CDR2 SQIVND (reference sequence). Germline trimming cut 5 bases from V and 2 bases from J; bases unmatched to any gene: 8. This CDR3 is built from 15 residues. Original analysis: Counts of nucleated cells, estimated from reference gene primer amplification, were obtained. Profiled with immunoSEQ multiplex PCR; TCRdb holds only in-frame clones, not every one. That table is the source of V, J and clone size, and D and trimming were worked out from the DNA. This repertoire shows 150,000 to 200,000 clones, around 89% found once; its top ten account for roughly 5.6%. Material: peripheral blood. The sequence came from a man in his forties or fifties with active or convalescent COVID-19. The chain carries TRBV19 and TRBJ1-2, with 7 bases that match TRBD1. CDR3 in DNA: TGTGCCAGTAGTGCCGAGTCGACAGGGAACTATGGCTACACCTTC. Translated, it gives CASSAESTGNYGYTF.